This T cell receptor beta chain was captured by sequencing in a study of blood T cell repertoires in COVID-19. Participant age was roughly 18 to 95 years, and participants resided in about two dozen US areas. Clones were read by immunoSEQ multiplex PCR, and TCRdb kept only the in-frame ones, dropping some. The sample has approximately 340,000 clones; 80% to 95% are singletons. Germline assignment: CDR1 SGHDT and CDR2 YYEEEE. V shed 3 bases and J shed 4 bases, with 13 bases lying between them. This CDR3 has 14 amino acids. The V call is TRBV5-6, the J call TRBJ1-2; D unclear. The receptor comes from a woman aged 40 to 49 who had been exposed to COVID-19. Sequencing was done on a sample of PBMCs or T cells enriched from blood (not recorded which). This chain's CDR3 is CASSSIQVSYGYTF. The CDR3 coding sequence is TGTGCCAGCAGCTCTATCCAGGTGTCCTATGGCTACACCTTC.